The sample holds a few counts of the clone carrying this T cell receptor (beta chain). Its antigen is unknown. The sample originates from a study of T cell clonotyping in hematopoietic cell transplantation. As for the study in general: Recipients' pretransplant samples followed cytoreduction. Regarding the study as a whole: Recipient TCR diversity dropped after transplant; expanded clonotypes rose from day 30 to 180. Higher Inverse Simpson Index values in graft donor and pretransplant recipient predicted broader posttransplant TCR diversity.

Time point meaning: recipient sample about 28 days before transplant, after cytoreduction. The trim removed 4 bases at V and 3 bases at J, leaving 6 bases unmatched. The CDR3 totals 15 residues. Germline CDR1 reads SGHNT; CDR2 reads YYREEE (reference sequence). TCRdb keeps only in-frame clones here, not all; method: immunoSEQ multiplex PCR. The sample holds 25,000 to 35,000 clones, 60% to 75% seen once. The V and J genes are TRBV5-4 and TRBJ2-1, with 8 bases lining up with TRBD1. Material: peripheral blood mononuclear cells, obtained before stem cell transplant. This clonotype was sampled from a man aged 45-65 years with myelodysplastic syndrome. Some clones in this sample may be carry-over from other donors' samples. In DNA form, the CDR3 reads TGTGCCAGCAGCGGGGGACAGGCGCACTACAATGAGCAGTTCTTC. This sequence encodes CASSGGQAHYNEQFF.